One sample yielded the 18 T cell receptor beta chains listed below, sequenced in a study of T-cell memory formation after mild COVID-19. MiXCR, run by TCRdb on the 5' RACE reads, gives a single entry per CDR3 protein. The table includes about 110,000 distinct CDR3 sequences, about a sixth detected once. Material for sequencing was PBMCs or a T cell subset sorted from them (not recorded which). These receptors all stem from a man younger than 35 who had mild COVID-19 (a few samples of this study predate the infection). Cell type and time point are not known.

For the CDR3, the DNA is TGCGCCAGCAGCCCAAGGACAGGAGGCAATGAGCAGTTCTTC. Translation: CASSPRTGGNEQFF. The chain is built from TRBV5-1 and TRBJ2-1, with TRBD1 matching 7 bases. The length of the CDR3 is 14 residues. The germline CDR1 and CDR2 sequences are SGHRS and YFSETQ. V was clipped by 4 bases and J by 6 bases; unmatched bases: 7.

This clonotype was observed a few times. The chain employs TRBV7-2 and TRBJ2-7; TRBD1 aligns across 9 bases. This CDR3 spans 14 amino acids. V dropped 5 bases and J dropped 2; count of bases not matched to a gene: 4. Germline V gene data show CDR1 as SGHTA and CDR2 as FQGNSA. The CDR3 sequence is CASSQGQGTYEQYV. Written as DNA, the CDR3 is TGTGCCAGCAGCCAGGGACAGGGAACCTACGAGCAGTACGTC.

The rearrangement joins TRBV5-4 to TRBJ1-2; D is perhaps TRBD1 (5 bases). Per the germline V gene, CDR1 is SGHNT and CDR2 is YYREEE (reference sequence). CDR3 length: 13 amino acids. V was pared by 5 bases and J by 4 bases, with 12 bases between. Here the CDR3 DNA reads TGTGCCAGCAGTTCCGACAGCGTCTATGGCTACACCTTC. As protein: CASSSDSVYGYTF. The variable domain in full, with the rest retrieved from reference TRBV5-4 and TRBJ1-2, is ETGVTQSPTHLIKTRGQQVTLRCSSQSGHNTVSWYQQALGQGPQFIFQYYREEENGRGNFPPRFSGLQFPNYSSELNVNALELDDSALYLCASSSDSVYGYTFGSGTRLTVV.

This clonotype occurred a few times. The rearrangement links TRBV6-1 to TRBJ2-2; no clear D. The ends were cut back, 6 bases at V and 0 bases at J, with 8 bases in the middle. Germline V gives CDR1 MNHNS, CDR2 SASEGT. There are 14 residues in the CDR3. The CDR3 DNA reads TGTGCCAGCAGAATCAATCCGAACACCGGGGAGCTGTTTTTT. It codes for CASRINPNTGELFF.

This clonotype appeared a single time. The V call is TRBV18, the J call TRBJ1-2; maybe TRBD1 (6 bases). The CDR3 is made up of 16 amino acids. Germline V gene data show CDR1 as KGHSH and CDR2 as LQKENI. The V end lost 4 bases, the J end lost 4 bases, and 19 bases lay between the germline ends. In nucleotides, the CDR3 is TGTGCCAGCTCACGCGCCCGGGACACGGAATTCTATGGCTACACCTTC. It yields the protein CASSRARDTEFYGYTF. Full variable domain (missing parts from reference TRBV18 and TRBJ1-2): NAGVMQNPRHLVRRRGQEARLRCSPMKGHSHVYWYRQLPEEGLKFMVYLQKENIIDESGMPKERFSAEFPKEGPSILRIQQVVRGDSAAYFCASSRARDTEFYGYTFGSGTRLTVV.

This clonotype was observed at least ten times. The rearrangement links TRBV11-2 to TRBJ2-3; no clear D gene. Germline CDR1 is SGHAT and CDR2 is FQNNGV. The V gene lost 2 bases and the J gene lost 3 bases, with 12 bases spanning the gap. The CDR3 is 15 residues long. Written as DNA, the CDR3 is TGTGCCAGCAGCTTATTGCTAGAGAGTACAGATACGCAGTATTTT. Its protein product is CASSLLLESTDTQYF.

This clonotype was observed a few times. V and J are TRBV29-1 and TRBJ2-1; TRBD2 matches 14 bases. Germline trimming cut 6 bases from V and 6 bases from J; bases unmatched to any gene: 4. CDR1 and CDR2 (germline): SQVTM, ANQGSEA. This CDR3 is built from 14 residues. The CDR3 sequence: CSVGTSGGPNEQFF. Here the CDR3 DNA reads TGCAGCGTGGGGACTAGCGGGGGACCCAATGAGCAGTTCTTC.

At least ten counts were recorded for this clonotype. V gene TRBV7-8 combines with J gene TRBJ2-3; 11 bases agree with TRBD2. The CDR3 contains 15 residues. Trimming cost V 1 base and J 5 bases; bases outside gene matches: 2. The germline V gene encodes CDR1 SGHVS and CDR2 FQNEAQ. CDR3 sequence (DNA): TGTGCCAGCAGCTTAGGTCTAGCGGGGGGAGATACGCAGTATTTT. It encodes CASSLGLAGGDTQYF.

The V and J genes are TRBV4-3 and TRBJ1-2; maybe TRBD1 (5 bases). The CDR3 spans 14 residues. Per germline, CDR1 LGHNA and CDR2 YSLEER. The V end was cut by 0 bases, the J end by 7 bases, with 12 bases between. CDR3 amino acids: CASSQEVQGRGYTF. In DNA, the CDR3 is TGCGCCAGCAGCCAAGAGGTCCAGGGCCGTGGCTACACCTTC.

The V call is TRBV7-2, the J call TRBJ2-7, with 7 bases matching TRBD2. The CDR3 is 13 amino acids. V lost 0 bases, J lost 6 bases, and 2 bases stayed unmatched. Germline V gene data show CDR1 as SGHTA and CDR2 as FQGNSA. CDR3 sequence reads: CASSLAGRSEQYF. The CDR3 nucleotides are TGTGCCAGCAGCTTAGCCGGGAGGAGCGAGCAGTACTTC.

This clonotype was counted ten times or more. The V and J genes are TRBV18 and TRBJ2-5; 7 nucleotides agree with TRBD1. The junction had 5 bases not matched to a gene; V was cut back by 9 bases and J by 1 base. Germline CDR1 KGHSH, CDR2 LQKENI. This CDR3 comprises 13 residues. CDR3 sequence (DNA): TGTGCCAGTTCCCGGGACAGCCAAGAGACCCAGTACTTC. Amino acid sequence: CASSRDSQETQYF.

This clonotype was counted a few times. The V gene is TRBV2, the J gene TRBJ2-3, with TRBD1 identical over 9 bases. Trimming removed 2 bases from V and 6 bases from J; junction bases left unmatched: 3. CDR3 length: 14 amino acids. Germline assignment: CDR1 SNHLY and CDR2 FYNNEI. The CDR3 spells CASSETGGVDTQYF. The CDR3 nucleotides read TGTGCCAGCAGTGAAACAGGGGGCGTCGATACGCAGTATTTT.

This clonotype was seen more than once but under ten times. The rearrangement joins TRBV7-3 to TRBJ2-2; weak D call: TRBD1 (7 bases). The CDR3 runs to 15 residues. V was pared by 4 bases and J by 4 bases, with 13 bases between. Germline V gene lookup returns CDR1 SGHTA and CDR2 FQGTGA. This chain's CDR3 is CASSSSQGGTGELFF. CDR3 DNA sequence: TGTGCCAGCAGCTCATCCCAGGGGGGCACCGGGGAGCTGTTTTTT.

This chain links TRBV2 with TRBJ2-5; TRBD2 aligns across 12 bases. The V gene's germline CDR1 is SNHLY and CDR2 FYNNEI. This CDR3 spans 14 amino acids. V was clipped by 6 bases and J by 7 bases; unmatched bases: 6. The CDR3 region is CASRLLAGGPTQYF. DNA of the CDR3: TGTGCCAGCAGGCTTCTAGCGGGGGGGCCGACCCAGTACTTC. The complete variable domain, with remaining parts taken from reference TRBV2 and TRBJ2-5, reads EPEVTQTPSHQVTQMGQEVILRCVPISNHLYFYWYRQILGQKVEFLVSFYNNEISEKSEIFDDQFSVERPDGSNFTLKIRSTKLEDSAMYFCASRLLAGGPTQYFGPGTRLLVL.

There are a few counts of this clonotype. This chain links TRBV5-1 with TRBJ1-5; D is undetermined. This CDR3 has 17 residues. V was pared by 0 bases and J by 0 bases, with 13 bases between. The germline gives CDR1 SGHRS, CDR2 YFSETQ. CDR3 in amino acids: CASSLEGLSYSNQPQHF. The CDR3 nucleotides are TGCGCCAGCAGCTTGGAAGGGCTTTCGTATAGCAATCAGCCCCAGCATTTT.

This clonotype was observed a few times. The gene calls are TRBV5-5 and TRBJ2-1; no clear D. Per germline, CDR1 SGHKS and CDR2 YYEKEE (reference sequence). V was pared by 2 bases and J by 8 bases, with 8 bases between. The CDR3 consists of 12 residues. CDR3 nucleotides: TGTGCCAGCAGCTTCCAGGTCCATGAGCAGTTCTTC. Encoded protein: CASSFQVHEQFF. The entire variable domain, with the rest obtained from reference TRBV5-5 and TRBJ2-1, is as follows: DAGVTQSPTHLIKTRGQQVTLRCSPISGHKSVSWYQQVLGQGPQFIFQYYEKEERGRGNFPDRFSARQFPNYSSELNVNALLLGDSALYLCASSFQVHEQFFGPGTRLTVL.

This clonotype was seen a few times. This chain links TRBV6-5 with TRBJ2-2, with 8 bases matching TRBD2. V lost 0 bases to trimming and J lost 2 bases; unmatched junction nucleotides: 5. Looked up from germline, CDR1 is MNHEY and CDR2 is SVGAGI. The CDR3 sequence is 17 residues long. The CDR3 is CASSYSRLASNTGELFF. In nucleotides, the CDR3 is TGTGCCAGCAGTTACTCCAGACTAGCGAGCAACACCGGGGAGCTGTTTTTT.

This clonotype was seen more than once but under ten times. The rearrangement links TRBV5-1 to TRBJ1-1; 8 bases are shared with TRBD1. The V and J ends lost 5 bases and 2 bases, in that order; junction bases with no gene match: 2. The CDR3 has 13 amino acids. Germline loops: CDR1 SGHRS, CDR2 YFSETQ. CDR3 residues: CASRGQVNTEAFF. For the CDR3, the DNA is TGCGCCAGCAGGGGACAGGTCAACACTGAAGCTTTCTTT.